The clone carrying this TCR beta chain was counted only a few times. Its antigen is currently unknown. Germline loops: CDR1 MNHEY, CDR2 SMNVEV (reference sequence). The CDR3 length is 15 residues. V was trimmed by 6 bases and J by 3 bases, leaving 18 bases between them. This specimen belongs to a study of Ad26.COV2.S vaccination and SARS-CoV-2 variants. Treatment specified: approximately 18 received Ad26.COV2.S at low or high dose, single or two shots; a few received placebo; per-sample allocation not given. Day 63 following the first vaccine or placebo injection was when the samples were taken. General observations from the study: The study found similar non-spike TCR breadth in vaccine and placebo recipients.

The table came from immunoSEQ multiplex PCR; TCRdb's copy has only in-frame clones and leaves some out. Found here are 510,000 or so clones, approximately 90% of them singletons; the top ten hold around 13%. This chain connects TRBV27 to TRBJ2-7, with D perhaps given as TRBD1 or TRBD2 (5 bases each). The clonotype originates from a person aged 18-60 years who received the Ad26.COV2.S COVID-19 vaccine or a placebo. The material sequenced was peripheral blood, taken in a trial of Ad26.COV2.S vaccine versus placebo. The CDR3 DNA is TGTGCCAGCAGGCAAGGGACCGGGCCCCACTACGAGCAGTACTTC. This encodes CASRQGTGPHYEQYF.